This TCR beta chain emerged from a study of blood T cell repertoires in COVID-19. Across the whole study: In each case, the material was cDNA or gDNA derived from T cells, B-cell-depleted T cells, or PBMCs.

The protocol was immunoSEQ multiplex PCR, while the TCRdb copy is restricted to in-frame clones and leaves out a portion. The sample contains over 200,000 clones, around 90% of which appear only once. V gave up 1 base and J gave up 2 bases, with 8 bases separating them. Per germline, CDR1 SEHNR and CDR2 FQNEAQ (reference sequence). The CDR3 spans 15 residues. Of note for this clone: In the same sample, other DNA sequences code for this CDR3.

The sequenced sample was peripheral blood. The chain joins TRBV7-9 to TRBJ2-2, with D unresolved. The TCR was taken from a person under 30 with COVID-19, enrolled during active disease. CDR3 bases: TGTGCCAGCAGCTTAGGGCAGGCTAACACCGGGGAGCTGTTTTTT. Protein sequence: CASSLGQANTGELFF. Full variable domain (outside the CDR3, taken from reference TRBV7-9 and TRBJ2-2): DTGVSQNPRHKITKRGQNVTFRCDPISEHNRLYWYRQTLGQGPEFLTYFQNEAQLEKSRLLSDRFSAERPKGSFSTLEIQRTEQGDSAMYLCASSLGQANTGELFFGEGSRLTVL.